This is a list of T cell receptor beta chains from one sample in a study of beta chain features in type 1 diabetes. Libraries were prepared by immunoSEQ multiplex PCR; TCRdb keeps only in-frame clonotypes and omits some of them. The table lists 200,000 to 250,000 clones, roughly 15% of them singletons, with roughly 0.028% in the top ten. Sequenced: naive CD4+ T cells from blood. The source is a middle-aged woman in good health. CDR3s include the opening cysteine and the closing phenylalanine or tryptophan. The D gene is left open where the match is weak. Only some rows state a clone size, as once, few, many or a class for expanded clones.

NA	TRBV5-5	TRBJ2-7	NA	TGTGCCAGCAGCTTGAACCAGGAGCAGTACTTC	CASSLNQEQYF
NA	TRBV7-2	TRBJ1-2	NA	TGTGCCAGCAGCTTCCAGGGGCGTAACTATGGCTACACCTTC	CASSFQGRNYGYTF
few	TRBV6-5	TRBJ1-2	NA	TGTGCCATCGGCGGGGTCTATGGCTACACCTTC	CAIGGVYGYTF
few	TRBV4-1	TRBJ2-3	NA	TGCGCCAGCAGCCTCGGGACTGGACCGGATACGCAGTATTTT	CASSLGTGPDTQYF
NA	TRBV6-5	TRBJ1-5	NA	TGTGCCAGCAGTTACAGGGGCAGCAATCAGCCCCAGCATTTT	CASSYRGSNQPQHF
few	TRBV5-1	TRBJ2-7	TRBD2	TGCGCCAGCAGCGAACGGGGGGTATGGGCCTACGAGCAGTACTTC	CASSERGVWAYEQYF
NA	TRBV19	TRBJ2-7	NA	TGTGCCAGTAGTGGGGGGACGGAATCCCCCTACGAGCAGTACTTC	CASSGGTESPYEQYF
NA	TRBV18	TRBJ1-5	TRBD1	TGTGCCAGCTCACCAAGCAGGGGGTATAGCAATCAGCCCCAGCATTTT	CASSPSRGYSNQPQHF
few	TRBV5-4	TRBJ1-1	NA	TGTGCCAGCAGGTCCCGATTCCGTGGAGGCACTGAAGCTTTCTTT	CASRSRFRGGTEAFF
NA	TRBV27	TRBJ2-3	TRBD1	TGTGCCAGCGGGTTTGAGGGACAGGTACTTAATACGCAGTATTTT	CASGFEGQVLNTQYF
NA	TRBV9	TRBJ2-5	TRBD2	TGTGCCAGCAGCCTCACCGGGACTAGCGGAGGGGAGACCCAGTACTTC	CASSLTGTSGGETQYF
few	TRBV2	TRBJ2-3	NA	TGTGCCAGCAGTGAAGTAAGGGGTTTAGGCACAGATACGCAGTATTTT	CASSEVRGLGTDTQYF
few	TRBV19	TRBJ1-5	TRBD1	TGTGCCAGTAACCGCCGGGACAGGGGGAATCAGCCCCAGCATTTT	CASNRRDRGNQPQHF